This TCR beta chain was captured by sequencing in a study of CD8 T cells in Susac syndrome. Study results and caveats: An acknowledgment was made by the study that its TCR sequencing and HLA analysis involved relatively few individuals.

Roughly 0.45 to 1 ug RNA was reverse transcribed with random hexamers. The CDR3 of TCR beta was amplified by immunoSEQ multiplex PCR across 54 Vbeta and 13 Jbeta. Via MiXCR, TCRdb re-called the immunoSEQ multiplex PCR reads, giving one row per CDR3 protein. The sample shows about 300,000 distinct CDR3 sequences, 92% of them seen only once. The CDR3 extends over 14 amino acids. Trimming stripped 3 bases from V and 4 bases from J, with 13 bases between. CDR1 and CDR2 (germline): DFQATT, SNEGSKA (reference sequence). As concerns this clonotype: Its antigen is not known.

This clonotype was sampled from a human donor with multiple sclerosis. The sequencing sample was made of CD4+ T cells from PBMCs. J is TRBJ1-3 and V is TRBV20-1; D call uncertain. This CDR3 is CSASSGLTGNTIYF. CDR3 in DNA: TGCAGTGCTAGTTCGGGCTTAACGGGAAACACCATATATTTT.